What follows is one TCR beta chain and its context. The germline gene is not matched at one end of the junction; a read error may be the cause. The CDR3 consists of 16 residues. Germline CDR1 is SSHAT and CDR2 is FNYEAQ (reference sequence). Samples underwent the assay at deep level. Clones were read by immunoSEQ multiplex PCR, and TCRdb kept only the in-frame ones, dropping some. Among roughly 490,000 clones, around three quarters were seen once, and the ten largest hold 9.5% to 15%. With unsorted samples, genomic DNA was obtained from about 90 million PBMCs. This sample is drawn from a study of shared clonotypes between healthy human individuals. About the research overall: The donor group consisted of a couple of women and a few men, aged 18 to 49.

This sequence originates from a woman between 40 and 55 years old in good health. Some clones in this sample may be carry-over from other donors' samples. This chain joins TRBV7-7 and TRBJ2-5; 7 bases map to TRBD2. The sequenced sample consisted of PBMCs. The CDR3 loop reads CASSTLGPSGRETQYF. The CDR3, as DNA: TGTGCTAGCAGCACCCTGGGGCCTAGCGGTAGGGAGACCCAGTACTTC.